This paragraph reports one T cell receptor (beta chain). Only in-frame clones appear in the TCRdb table, and some are missing; sequencing was by immunoSEQ multiplex PCR. This table has 250,000 to 350,000 clones, 84% appearing once. The germline V gene has CDR1 LGHDT and CDR2 YNNKEL (reference sequence). With 4 bases clipped from V and 1 base from J, the junction kept 2 bases outside the gene matches. This CDR3 comprises 15 residues. The sample belongs to a study of blood T cell repertoires in COVID-19. The chain employs TRBV3-1 (or the pseudogene TRBV3-2) and TRBJ2-7; 12 positions match TRBD2. The source is a human donor with COVID-19, enrolled during active disease. The donor label of this sample is uncertain. Sequencing input: peripheral blood. The DNA of the CDR3 is TGTGCCAGCAGCCCCGGGACTAGCGGGTCCTACGAGCAGTACTTC. This sequence encodes CASSPGTSGSYEQYF.